This T cell receptor beta chain was sequenced during a study of identical twins. This clonotype was observed many times. The antigen remains unidentified. After template switching added a universal primer site, the resulting cDNA carried unique molecular identifiers. A single record per CDR3 protein comes from TCRdb applying MiXCR to the 5' RACE reads. The sample holds some 710,000 distinct CDR3 sequences; around 6% are singletons and the top ten take around 1.7%. Germline V lookup: CDR1 SGHRS, CDR2 YFSETQ. CDR3 length equals 15 residues. The V end lost 4 bases, the J end lost 2 bases, and 12 bases lay between the germline ends. Study-level results: Invariant MAIT and iNKT cells are populations that could partly confound zero-insertion analyses. It was out-of-frame TCR alpha sharing in monozygotic twins that models underestimated. Insertion counts were lower in abundant cord blood beta clonotypes, a trend that memory repertoires did not show.

The receptor was isolated from a man between 18 and 29 years old in good health. The J gene is TRBJ2-2, the V gene TRBV5-1; no clear D gene. The sample was naive T cells sorted from blood. CDR3 DNA sequence: TGCGCCAGCAGCCGCGCCCAGAGCAACACCGGGGAGCTGTTTTTT. It codes for CASSRAQSNTGELFF.